The entry below describes one T cell receptor beta chain. The antigen remains undetermined. Treatment indicated: oral pan-JAK inhibitor, 5-10 mg twice daily. Lesional scalp tissue (obtained by punch biopsy) and peripheral blood were collected from alopecia areata patients. This sample stems from a study of CD8+ T cells in alopecia areata. The overall study: Treatment comprised oral tofacitinib, 5 to 10 mg twice daily, in treated patients.

In each case, RNA was isolated and then reverse transcribed into cDNA as the sequencing template. Sequenced by immunoSEQ multiplex PCR; TCRdb stores in-frame clones only, minus some. The data hold about 180,000 clones, with around 49% observed a single time. Germline values: CDR1 SNHLY, CDR2 FYNNEI. CDR3 size: 13 residues. Deletions cut 11 bases from V and 5 bases from J, with 16 bases between. Overall study results and limits: TCRs were shared less clearly across patients than in mice, possibly for HLA-related reasons.

This sequence joins TRBV2 and TRBJ2-1, with D possibly TRBD1 on 6 matching bases. The receptor's source is a human donor with alopecia areata. The sample in question was CD8+ T cells sorted from blood, obtained at week 52, from a patient treated with tofacitinib. In DNA, the CDR3 is TGTGCCTTCTTAGACGAGGGGGACAATGAGCAGTTCTTC. Protein product: CAFLDEGDNEQFF.